This T cell receptor beta chain was observed in a study of blood T cell repertoires in COVID-19. Germline values: CDR1 SGDLS, CDR2 YYNGEE. V lost 1 base and J lost 7, with 11 bases in between. CDR3 length: 13 amino acids. Authors' processing steps: Counts of nucleated cells, estimated from reference gene primer amplification, were obtained. TCRdb keeps only in-frame clones here, not all; method: immunoSEQ multiplex PCR. V and J calls and clone size are as listed in that table; D and trimming were resolved from the DNA. The data contain tens of thousands of clones, roughly nine tenths of them singletons.

The genes are TRBV9 and TRBJ1-2; D ambiguous. This TCR was sampled from a man in his sixties with acute or convalescent COVID-19. The specimen was peripheral blood. CDR3 residues: CASSVLLGGGYTF. For the CDR3, the DNA is TGTGCCAGCAGCGTATTGTTGGGAGGTGGCTACACCTTC.